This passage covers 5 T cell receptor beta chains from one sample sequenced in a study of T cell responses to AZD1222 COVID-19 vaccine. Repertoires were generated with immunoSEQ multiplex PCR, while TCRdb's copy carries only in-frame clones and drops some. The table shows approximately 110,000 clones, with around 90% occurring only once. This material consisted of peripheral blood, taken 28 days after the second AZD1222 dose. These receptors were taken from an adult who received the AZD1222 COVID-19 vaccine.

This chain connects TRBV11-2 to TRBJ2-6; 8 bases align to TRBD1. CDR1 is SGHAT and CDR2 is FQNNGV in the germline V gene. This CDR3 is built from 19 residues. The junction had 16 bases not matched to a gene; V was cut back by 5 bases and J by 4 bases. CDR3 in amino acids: CASSHLTGVGSLGANVLTF. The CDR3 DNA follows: TGTGCCAGCAGCCATTTGACAGGGGTGGGTTCTCTGGGGGCCAACGTCCTGACTTTC.

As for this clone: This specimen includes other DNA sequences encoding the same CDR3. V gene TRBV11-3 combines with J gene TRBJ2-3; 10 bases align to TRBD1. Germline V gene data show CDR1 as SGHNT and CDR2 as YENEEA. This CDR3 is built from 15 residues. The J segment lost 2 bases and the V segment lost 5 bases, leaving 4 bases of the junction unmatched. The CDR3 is CASSPRQGATDTQYF. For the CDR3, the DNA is TGTGCCAGCAGCCCCAGACAGGGGGCCACAGATACGCAGTATTTT.

CDR3 amino acids: CASSLGLAVDNEQFF. The DNA of the CDR3 is TGTGCCAGCAGCTTGGGACTAGCGGTAGACAATGAGCAGTTCTTC. The V and J genes are TRBV5-8 and TRBJ2-1; the match to TRBD2 covers 9 bases. Germline trimming cut 0 bases from V and 5 bases from J; bases unmatched to any gene: 3. The CDR3 runs 15 residues. Germline V gene lookup returns CDR1 SGHTS and CDR2 YDEGEE.

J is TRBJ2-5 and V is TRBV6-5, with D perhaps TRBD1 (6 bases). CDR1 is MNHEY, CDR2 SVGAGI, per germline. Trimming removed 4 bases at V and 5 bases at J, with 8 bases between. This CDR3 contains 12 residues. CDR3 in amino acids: CASSSGAETQYF. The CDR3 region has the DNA TGTGCCAGCAGTTCAGGGGCCGAGACCCAGTACTTC.

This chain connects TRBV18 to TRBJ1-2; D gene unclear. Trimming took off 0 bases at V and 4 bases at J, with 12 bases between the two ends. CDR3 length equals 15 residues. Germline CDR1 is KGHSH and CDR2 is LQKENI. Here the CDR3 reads CASSPPGERIYGYTF. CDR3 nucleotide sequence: TGTGCCAGCTCACCACCGGGAGAACGGATCTATGGCTACACCTTC.